One sample yielded the 2 T cell receptor beta chains listed below, sequenced in a study of neurological immune-mediated disorders (dated by TCRdb to the late 2010s). The library came from 5' RACE. The data were produced on an Illumina HiSeq 2500. In-frame beta chains were kept once TCRdb had trimmed the public reads at Q25 with fastp and called clones with MiXCR. Rows are combined by CDR3 protein, so each entry shows the most common genes and DNA. A total of approximately 50,000 distinct CDR3 sequences appear in this sample, approximately 10% of them only once. The biggest ten clones account for about 5% of the sample. Sequencing used PBMCs. The origin of the receptors is a man between 65 and 85 years old with HTLV-1-associated myelopathy (HAM/TSP).

A few counts support this clonotype. This chain joins TRBV6-2 or TRBV6-3 and TRBJ2-7; 8 bases line up with TRBD2. The CDR3 is 16 residues long. Germline loops: CDR1 MNHEY, CDR2 SVGEGT. Losses at the gene ends were 5 bases for V and 3 bases for J; bases not matched to a gene: 12. CDR3 sequence (DNA): TGTGCCAGCAGTACGGGACCGGGCAGCGGGAGCTACGAGCAGTACTTC. Amino acid sequence: CASSTGPGSGSYEQYF.

This clonotype occurred many times. The J gene is TRBJ2-6, the V gene TRBV5-5; D gene uncertain. Per the germline V gene, CDR1 is SGHKS and CDR2 is YYEKEE (reference sequence). Trimming took 0 bases from V and 0 from J, leaving 7 bases between them. The CDR3 totals 16 residues. The CDR3 nucleotides are TGTGCCAGCAGCTTGGCCGTCCCCTCTGGGGCCAACGTCCTGACTTTC. This gives the protein CASSLAVPSGANVLTF.